This TCR beta chain was retrieved from a study of blood T cell repertoires in COVID-19. Whole-study context: COVID-19 samples from acute and convalescent phases originated in the United States, Italy and Spain. PBMCs, B-cell-depleted T cells, or T cells were the source of the cDNA or gDNA that made up the material.

The CDR3 totals 15 residues. The germline V and J ends were trimmed by 0 bases and 3 bases, with 9 bases remaining between them. Looked up from germline, CDR1 is SGHRS and CDR2 is YFSETQ. Authors' methods: Reference gene primer amplification yielded estimated nucleated cell counts. Assay: immunoSEQ multiplex PCR; the TCRdb copy retains only in-frame clones and omits some. V, J and clone size are taken as reported in that table, and D and trimming were inferred from the DNA itself. The sample includes some 86,000 clones, 85% of them seen just once. Sequencing was done on a sample of peripheral blood. This clonotype originated in a woman in her 70s with acute or convalescent COVID-19. The chain carries TRBV5-1 and TRBJ2-2, with unresolved D. The CDR3 is CASSLVLADTGELFF. In DNA form, the CDR3 reads TGCGCCAGCAGCTTGGTATTGGCAGACACCGGGGAGCTGTTTTTT.